A selection of T cell receptor beta chains follows, all from one sample in a study of graft-versus-host responses after intestinal transplantation. The antigens of these receptors remain unknown. Assay: immunoSEQ multiplex PCR; the TCRdb copy retains only in-frame clones and omits some. Of 27,000 or so clones detected, 82% appear once; the ten largest clones hold 0.65% to 0.85%. Source: unstimulated CD4+ T cells sorted from spleen or lymph node cells, taken before intestinal transplant. Receptors originate from a human donor who received an intestinal transplant. Both conserved end residues are part of each CDR3. The D gene is left open where the match is weak. Where a row states a size, it is once, few, many or the class of an expanded clone; other rows omit it.

v_call	j_call	d_call	clone_size	cdr3_aa	cdr3_nt
TRBV7-9	TRBJ2-7	TRBD2	-	CASSLLRAGGYEQYF	TGTGCCAGCAGCTTATTGCGAGCGGGGGGCTACGAGCAGTACTTC
TRBV30	TRBJ2-5	-	few	CAWKLQGVQETQYF	TGTGCCTGGAAACTACAAGGGGTCCAAGAGACCCAGTACTTC
TRBV28	TRBJ2-1	-	-	CASTLGNEQFF	TGTGCCAGCACTCTGGGTAATGAGCAGTTCTTC
TRBV7-8	TRBJ2-1	TRBD2	once	CASSSLAGRSDEQFF	TGTGCCAGCAGCTCCCTAGCGGGACGGAGCGATGAGCAGTTCTTC
TRBV4-1	TRBJ2-2	-	-	CASSQVQGGTGELFF	TGCGCCAGCAGCCAAGTTCAGGGCGGGACCGGGGAGCTGTTTTTT
TRBV27	TRBJ1-1	-	-	CASSPLGNMNTEAFF	TGTGCCAGCAGTCCACTGGGAAACATGAACACTGAAGCTTTCTTT
TRBV19	TRBJ2-3	-	-	CASSSGDADTQYF	TGTGCCAGTAGTTCCGGGGACGCAGATACGCAGTATTTT
TRBV11-3	TRBJ2-7	-	-	CASSLVRRGRSHEQYF	TGTGCCAGCAGCTTAGTTCGGAGGGGTAGGTCCCACGAGCAGTACTTC
TRBV5-1	TRBJ2-1	TRBD1	once	CASRRRTGSSYNEQFF	TGCGCCAGCAGAAGGCGGACAGGGAGCTCCTACAATGAGCAGTTCTTC
TRBV6-5	TRBJ2-1	TRBD2	-	CASRTSGGNEQFF	TGTGCCAGCAGAACTAGCGGGGGCAATGAGCAGTTCTTC
TRBV7-3	TRBJ2-5	TRBD1	few	CASSRNRGPAETQYF	TGTGCCAGCAGCAGAAACAGGGGACCGGCGGAGACCCAGTACTTC
TRBV5-1	TRBJ2-4	-	-	CASSFSRDVKNIQYF	TGCGCCAGCAGCTTCTCTCGGGACGTCAAAAACATTCAGTACTTC
TRBV19	TRBJ1-1	TRBD1	-	CASSIGDRDNTEAFF	TGTGCCAGTAGTATCGGGGACAGGGACAACACTGAAGCTTTCTTT
TRBV2	TRBJ2-7	-	-	CASSEWGLMTYEQYF	TGTGCCAGCAGTGAATGGGGGCTGATGACCTACGAGCAGTACTTC
TRBV10-3	TRBJ1-1	TRBD1	few	CAISVAQGIEAFF	TGTGCCATCAGTGTGGCACAGGGGATAGAAGCTTTCTTT
TRBV6-5	TRBJ2-7	TRBD1	-	CASSYTETGREQYF	TGTGCCAGCAGTTACACGGAGACAGGGCGAGAGCAGTACTTC
TRBV2	TRBJ2-4	TRBD2	-	CASSESGGAIKNIQYF	TGTGCCAGCAGTGAGAGCGGGGGGGCAATCAAAAACATTCAGTACTTC
TRBV6-1	TRBJ2-7	TRBD2	few	CASSEAGTTLYEQYF	TGTGCCAGCAGTGAAGCCGGGACTACACTCTACGAGCAGTACTTC
TRBV29-1	TRBJ2-7	-	-	CSVGQSRYEQYF	TGCAGCGTCGGACAGAGCCGATACGAGCAGTACTTC
TRBV5-1	TRBJ1-6	TRBD1	-	CASRGDRVNSPLHF	TGCGCCAGCAGGGGAGACAGGGTCAATTCACCCCTCCACTTT
TRBV15	TRBJ2-1	-	-	CATSGLGVEDEQFF	TGTGCCACCAGCGGACTCGGAGTTGAAGATGAGCAGTTCTTC
TRBV6-5	TRBJ2-7	TRBD1	-	CASSLDRVSSYEQYF	TGTGCCAGCAGTCTAGACAGGGTAAGCTCCTACGAGCAGTACTTC
TRBV6-5	TRBJ1-5	TRBD1	few	CASRVTGDSNQPQHF	TGTGCCAGCAGGGTGACAGGGGATAGCAATCAGCCCCAGCATTTT
TRBV9	TRBJ1-1	-	-	CASSAFPQGDTEAFF	TGTGCCAGCAGCGCGTTCCCGCAGGGAGACACTGAAGCTTTCTTT
TRBV2	TRBJ2-7	-	-	CASSALTSYEQYF	TGTGCCAGCAGCGCTCTTACCTCCTACGAGCAGTACTTC
TRBV9	TRBJ2-6	-	-	CASSVGISGANVLTF	TGTGCCAGCAGCGTAGGAATCTCTGGGGCCAACGTCCTGACTTTC
TRBV6-1	TRBJ1-2	TRBD1	few	CASSEVRTGSFGYTF	TGTGCCAGCAGTGAAGTTCGGACAGGGAGCTTTGGCTACACCTTC
TRBV7-9	TRBJ1-1	TRBD1	-	CASSLEGQGAAEAFF	TGTGCCAGCAGCTTAGAGGGACAGGGGGCCGCTGAAGCTTTCTTT
TRBV6-1	TRBJ2-7	TRBD2	-	CASSPGLASYEQYF	TGTGCCAGCAGTCCGGGACTAGCTTCCTACGAGCAGTACTTC
TRBV7-2	TRBJ2-7	-	-	CASSLELGYEQYF	TGTGCCAGCAGCTTAGAGCTAGGCTACGAGCAGTACTTC
TRBV10-3	TRBJ2-5	TRBD1	-	CAIGTGSRETQYF	TGTGCCATCGGGACAGGTTCACGGGAGACCCAGTACTTC
TRBV12-5	TRBJ2-6	-	-	CASGLRVSTGANVLTF	TGTGCTAGTGGTTTGAGGGTCTCAACTGGGGCCAACGTCCTGACTTTC
TRBV6-5	TRBJ2-7	-	-	CASSYGGSYEQYF	TGTGCCAGCAGTTACGGCGGCTCCTACGAGCAGTACTTC
TRBV5-1	TRBJ2-2	-	-	CASSLASGDTGELFF	TGCGCCAGCAGCTTGGCTAGTGGAGACACCGGGGAGCTGTTTTTT
TRBV7-3	TRBJ2-3	TRBD2	-	CASSLAGGTDTQYF	TGTGCCAGCAGCTTAGCGGGGGGCACAGATACGCAGTATTTT
TRBV6-1	TRBJ1-3	TRBD1	once	CASSDHQGAFSGNTIYF	TGTGCCAGCAGTGATCATCAGGGGGCCTTCTCTGGAAACACCATATATTTT
TRBV6-6	TRBJ2-7	-	-	CASSYRRGPYEQYF	TGTGCCAGCAGTTACCGACGCGGCCCCTACGAGCAGTACTTC
TRBV11-2	TRBJ1-1	TRBD1	-	CASSFQGDTEAFF	TGTGCCAGCAGCTTTCAGGGGGACACTGAAGCTTTCTTT
TRBV11-2	TRBJ1-5	TRBD1	-	CASSVTGGVQPQHF	TGTGCCAGCAGCGTGACAGGGGGCGTTCAGCCCCAGCATTTT
TRBV30	TRBJ2-5	-	-	CAWSAGQTPQETQYF	TGTGCCTGGTCAGCCGGACAGACACCTCAAGAGACCCAGTACTTC
TRBV19	TRBJ2-5	-	-	CASSIRETQYF	TGTGCCAGTAGTATCCGTGAGACCCAGTACTTC
TRBV6-5	TRBJ2-7	TRBD2	few	CATYRSGRSYEQYF	TGTGCCACCTACCGTAGCGGGAGGTCCTACGAGCAGTACTTC
TRBV10-3	TRBJ2-7	-	-	CAIRTEGGGSYEQYF	TGTGCCATCCGGACAGAGGGAGGGGGGTCCTACGAGCAGTACTTC
TRBV2	TRBJ1-3	-	few	CASSEGTGNTIYF	TGTGCCAGCAGTGAAGGGACTGGAAACACCATATATTTT
TRBV6-1	TRBJ2-1	-	-	CASSSLEGAYNEQFF	TGTGCCAGCAGCTCTTTGGAGGGTGCCTACAATGAGCAGTTCTTC
TRBV29-1	TRBJ2-1	-	-	CSVAVYNEQFF	TGCAGCGTCGCCGTGTACAATGAGCAGTTCTTC
TRBV6-5	TRBJ1-5	-	-	CASRGLGSNQPQHF	TGTGCCAGCAGAGGTTTGGGTAGCAATCAGCCCCAGCATTTT
TRBV29-1	TRBJ2-6	TRBD2	-	CSVDGGAPGSGANVLTF	TGCAGCGTTGACGGGGGGGCCCCAGGCTCTGGGGCCAACGTCCTGACTTTC
TRBV9	TRBJ2-2	-	-	CASSAPAGDGGELFF	TGTGCCAGCAGCGCACCGGCAGGGGATGGCGGGGAGCTGTTTTTT
TRBV7-2	TRBJ2-3	-	-	CASSSYYSTDTQYF	TGTGCCAGCAGCTCCTACTATAGCACAGATACGCAGTATTTT
TRBV11-1	TRBJ2-3	-	-	CASSLRRAVPGDTQYF	TGTGCCAGCAGCTTAAGGCGGGCAGTGCCAGGGGATACGCAGTATTTT
TRBV6-6	TRBJ1-5	-	-	CASNFEPGGAQPQHF	TGTGCCAGCAATTTTGAACCCGGGGGGGCTCAGCCCCAGCATTTT
TRBV6-1	TRBJ2-7	-	-	CASSGQALAYEQYF	TGTGCCAGCAGTGGCCAGGCCTTAGCTTACGAGCAGTACTTC